This passage covers 31 T cell receptor beta chains from one sample sequenced in a study of human T cells and chemical hapten exposure. One entry per CDR3 protein, called by TCRdb with MiXCR from the RACE reads. Of 360,000 or so distinct CDR3 sequences listed, 6% to 7% are singletons. The time point is: patch test 2, 6 weeks after DPC sensitization. Regarding treatment: therapeutic diphenylcyclopropenone sensitization with weekly scalp DPC. This material consisted of whole blood, taken in connection with sensitization to the hapten diphenylcyclopropenone (DPC). The origin of the receptors is a woman aged 18 to 35 with alopecia areata. Some clones in this sample may be carry-over from other donors' samples.

The chain is built from TRBV20-1 and TRBJ2-7, with 13 positions matching TRBD2. In germline, CDR1 is DFQATT, CDR2 SNEGSKA (reference sequence). The CDR3 has 16 residues. With 0 bases clipped from V and 4 bases from J, the junction kept 6 bases outside the gene matches. This CDR3 is CSARDLLAGGHYEQYF. CDR3 nucleotides: TGCAGTGCTAGAGATCTACTAGCGGGGGGGCATTACGAGCAGTACTTC.

This clonotype was seen many times. The chain links TRBV20-1 to TRBJ2-3, with TRBD1 matching 9 bases. The V and J ends lost 4 bases and 3 bases, in that order; junction bases with no gene match: 2. The CDR3 sequence is 13 residues long. Germline values: CDR1 DFQATT, CDR2 SNEGSKA (reference sequence). The CDR3 loop reads CSAKTGGTDTQYF. The CDR3 region has the DNA TGCAGTGCTAAGACAGGGGGGACAGATACGCAGTATTTT.

This clonotype was found many times. The chain has TRBV11-2 and TRBJ2-1, with TRBD1 matching over 7 bases. The CDR3 sequence is 12 residues long. Germline V gene sequence: CDR1 SGHAT, CDR2 FQNNGV. The V gene end was trimmed by 3 bases and the J gene end by 12 bases; junction bases not matched to a gene: 5. CDR3 loop: CASSFTGERQFF. The CDR3 bases are TGTGCCAGCAGCTTTACAGGGGAAAGGCAGTTCTTC. Variable domain in full (rest from reference TRBV11-2 and TRBJ2-1): EAGVAQSPRYKIIEKRQSVAFWCNPISGHATLYWYQQILGQGPKLLIQFQNNGVVDDSQLPKDRFSAERLKGVDSTLKIQPAKLEDSAVYLCASSFTGERQFFGPGTRLTVL.

The sample holds many counts of this clonotype. The chain recombines TRBV29-1 with TRBJ2-3, with D unresolved. The CDR3 has 12 residues. Trimming stripped 4 bases from V and 9 bases from J, with 14 bases between. Germline CDR1 is SQVTM and CDR2 is ANQGSEA. CDR3 region: CSVVSLASTQYF. CDR3 bases: TGCAGCGTTGTGTCGTTGGCGTCGACGCAGTATTTT.

The chain couples TRBV29-1 to TRBJ2-7; 10 bases fit TRBD1. After removal of 4 bases from V and 4 bases from J, the junction contained 4 bases not matched to a gene. The CDR3 extends over 13 amino acids. CDR1 SQVTM and CDR2 ANQGSEA come from the germline V gene. The DNA for the CDR3 is TGCAGCGTTGGGTCGGGACAGGGGTACGAGCAGTACTTC. As protein: CSVGSGQGYEQYF.

A few counts support this clonotype. The chain uses TRBV12-5 and TRBJ1-1; TRBD1 might be the D (6 bases). Germline CDR1 LGHNT, CDR2 FRNRAP. This CDR3 contains 15 residues. Trimming cost V 6 bases and J 1 base, with 15 bases left between them. The CDR3: CASGRGAGENTEAFF. Here the CDR3 DNA reads TGTGCTAGTGGCCGGGGGGCCGGGGAGAACACTGAAGCTTTCTTT.

The chain employs TRBV9 and TRBJ1-1; D is perhaps TRBD1 (5 bases). Trimming removed 3 bases at V and 3 bases at J, with 12 bases between. This CDR3 has 14 amino acids. Germline assignment: CDR1 SGDLS and CDR2 YYNGEE. The chain's CDR3 is CASSESQGYTEAFF. The CDR3 DNA reads as TGTGCCAGCAGCGAATCCCAGGGATACACTGAAGCTTTCTTT.

This clonotype was seen a handful of times. The CDR3 DNA follows: TGTGCCATCACCTCTACTAGCGACTCCTACGAGCAGTACTTC. Translating gives CAITSTSDSYEQYF. The rearrangement links TRBV10-3 to TRBJ2-7, with TRBD2 matching over 7 bases. Trimming at V came to 7 bases and at J to 0 bases, leaving 6 bases not matched to a gene. Germline CDR1 ENHRY, CDR2 SYGVKD. This CDR3 has 14 amino acids.

In its sample, this clonotype was seen many times. J is TRBJ2-3 and V is TRBV20-1; 8 bases fit TRBD2. CDR1 and CDR2 (germline): DFQATT, SNEGSKA (reference sequence). Germline trimming cut 6 bases from V and 6 bases from J; bases unmatched to any gene: 5. The CDR3 totals 12 residues. CDR3 region: CSAREGSDTQYF. The DNA for the CDR3 is TGCAGTGCCCGGGAGGGGTCGGATACGCAGTATTTT.

The V and J genes are TRBV3-1 and TRBJ1-1; D not resolved. From germline, CDR1 is LGHDT and CDR2 YNNKEL (reference sequence). The germline V and J ends were trimmed by 3 bases and 3 bases, with 5 bases remaining between them. The CDR3 is 12 residues long. Here the CDR3 DNA reads TGTGCCAGCAGCCACGTAGACACTGAAGCTTTCTTT. Translated, it gives CASSHVDTEAFF.

In its sample, this clonotype was seen a few times. The rearrangement uses TRBV7-2 and TRBJ2-5, with 7 bases identical to TRBD2. The CDR3 has 18 residues. Germline trimming cut 3 bases from V and 1 base from J; bases unmatched to any gene: 14. Germline lookup yields CDR1 SGHTA and CDR2 FQGNSA. CDR3 amino acids: CASSFRPGEGPTQETQYF. Written as DNA, the CDR3 is TGTGCCAGCAGCTTTCGTCCGGGGGAGGGTCCAACCCAAGAGACCCAGTACTTC.

This clonotype turned up a few times. The chain carries TRBV6-2 or TRBV6-3 and TRBJ2-7; D not certain. CDR3 length: 18 amino acids. V dropped 5 bases and J dropped 5 bases, with 28 bases sitting between them. Germline V CDR1 and CDR2: MNHEY, SVGEGT. CDR3 nucleotide sequence: TGTGCCAGCAGTACGGACGGACGGAGAACTGGGGTGGTTAACGAGCAGTACTTC. This encodes CASSTDGRRTGVVNEQYF.

This clonotype was found a few times. The rearrangement uses TRBV20-1 and TRBJ2-7; 8 bases fit TRBD1. Germline assignment: CDR1 DFQATT and CDR2 SNEGSKA (reference sequence). V lost 6 bases to trimming and J lost 2 bases; unmatched junction nucleotides: 3. The CDR3 length is 12 residues. CDR3 nucleotide sequence: TGCAGTGCGAAGGACAGGGCCTACGAGCAGTACTTC. Its protein product is CSAKDRAYEQYF.

This clonotype has just a few counts. The chain joins TRBV29-1 to TRBJ1-1, with TRBD1 as a possible D gene (6 bases). V was trimmed by 6 bases and J by 2 bases, leaving 10 bases between them. The CDR3 extends over 12 amino acids. Looked up from germline, CDR1 is SQVTM and CDR2 is ANQGSEA. CDR3 residues: CSVGTPNTEAFF. CDR3 in DNA: TGCAGCGTGGGGACACCAAACACTGAAGCTTTCTTT.

The chain has TRBV7-2 and TRBJ1-3, with TRBD1 matching 7 bases. This CDR3 region has 13 residues. Trimming cost V 2 bases and J 8 bases; bases outside gene matches: 3. The germline V gene encodes CDR1 SGHTA and CDR2 FQGNSA. CDR3 nucleotides: TGTGCCAGCAGCTTATCAGGGGGGCACACCATATATTTT. Translation gives CASSLSGGHTIYF.

This clonotype was observed many times. The genes are TRBV12-3 or TRBV12-4 and TRBJ1-6; D is unresolved. The CDR3 is 15 amino acids. V was shortened by 3 bases and J by 1 base, with 7 bases between the two germline ends. In DNA, the CDR3 is TGTGCCAGCAGTTTTCGAGGTTCCTATAATTCACCCCTCCACTTT. The encoded protein is CASSFRGSYNSPLHF.

The chain has TRBV27 and TRBJ2-7; D perhaps matches TRBD2 (5 bases). The CDR3 consists of 17 residues. CDR1 is MNHEY, CDR2 SMNVEV, per germline (reference sequence). V was cut by 0 bases and J by 0 bases, with 15 bases left in between. The CDR3 coding sequence is TGTGCCAGCAGTTTATCTCTTGGAGGATATAGCTCCTACGAGCAGTACTTC. Amino acid sequence: CASSLSLGGYSSYEQYF.

V is TRBV4-1 and J is TRBJ1-4; no reliable D call. From germline, CDR1 is MGHRA and CDR2 YSYEKL. The V and J ends lost 0 bases and 8 bases respectively, with 22 bases between them. CDR3 size: 18 residues. The CDR3 is CASSQESLSGEMGEKLFF. The CDR3 DNA is TGCGCCAGCAGCCAAGAATCCCTGTCCGGGGAGATGGGCGAAAAACTGTTTTTT.

This clonotype was recorded many times. This chain links TRBV29-1 with TRBJ1-1; D gene uncertain. V was clipped by 4 bases and J by 1 base, with 10 bases between them. Germline values: CDR1 SQVTM, CDR2 ANQGSEA. This CDR3 has 13 amino acids. CDR3 in DNA: TGCAGCGTTGTTCTGGGAGGGAACACTGAAGCTTTCTTT. It encodes CSVVLGGNTEAFF.

This clonotype came up a few times. This sequence joins TRBV18 and TRBJ1-5, with D hard to call. There are 13 residues in the CDR3. Per the germline V gene, CDR1 is KGHSH and CDR2 is LQKENI. Trimming took 2 bases from V and 6 from J, leaving 8 bases between them. In nucleotides, the CDR3 is TGTGCCAGCTCACCAGCTGTAGGTCAGCCCCAGCATTTT. Translation: CASSPAVGQPQHF.

The V and J genes are TRBV27 and TRBJ2-7; D may be TRBD1 or TRBD2 (5 bases each). The germline gives CDR1 MNHEY, CDR2 SMNVEV (reference sequence). There are 15 residues in the CDR3. V lost 6 bases to trimming and J lost 4 bases, with 19 bases between them. CDR3 in DNA: TGTGCCAGCAGGACCGGGACCCTCCGTCATTACGAGCAGTACTTC. Its translation is CASRTGTLRHYEQYF.

This clonotype was counted at least ten times. The V gene is TRBV28, the J gene TRBJ2-5, with 8 bases fitting TRBD1. CDR3 size: 18 residues. With V trimmed by 6 bases and J by 9 bases, 24 bases remained unmatched. Germline V CDR1 and CDR2: MDHEN, SYDVKM. CDR3 residues: CASRHGPQTGDALAAQYF. The CDR3, as DNA: TGTGCCAGCAGACACGGTCCCCAGACAGGGGACGCCTTAGCGGCCCAGTACTTC.

This clonotype was detected a few times. This chain joins TRBV29-1 and TRBJ1-2; D might be TRBD1 (6 bases). V was trimmed by 4 bases and J by 7 bases, leaving 25 bases between them. The length of the CDR3 is 16 residues. Germline V gives CDR1 SQVTM, CDR2 ANQGSEA. The CDR3 DNA reads TGCAGCGTTGCCGCTGTGGCGGACGGCAGGGGATTTGGCTACACCTTC. It translates to CSVAAVADGRGFGYTF.

J is TRBJ2-7 and V is TRBV5-6, with D possibly being TRBD2 (5 bases). The CDR3 has 16 amino acids. With 0 bases removed from V and 6 bases from J, the gap between germline ends came to 19 bases. CDR1 SGHDT and CDR2 YYEEEE come from the germline V gene. CDR3 protein: CASSLGSGGDFFEQYF. CDR3 sequence (DNA): TGTGCCAGCAGCTTGGGATCTGGAGGAGACTTCTTCGAGCAGTACTTC.

Remarks on this clonotype: A read error is possible here, since a much larger clone lies one base away. The rearrangement uses TRBV12-3 or TRBV12-4 and TRBJ2-3; D is ambiguous. There are 12 residues in the CDR3. In DNA form, the CDR3 reads TGTGACAGCAGTCAAAACACAGATACGCAGTATTTT. Amino acid sequence: CDSSQNTDTQYF.

The chain uses TRBV6-5 and TRBJ1-6, with D hard to call. Trimming cost V 6 bases and J 6 bases, with 12 bases left between them. The CDR3 is 14 amino acids. Germline CDR1 reads MNHEY; CDR2 reads SVGAGI. The CDR3 loop is CASSQQKSNSPLHF. The CDR3 region has the DNA TGTGCCAGCAGCCAGCAGAAGTCTAATTCACCCCTCCACTTT.

This clonotype was counted a few times. The rearrangement links TRBV5-1 to TRBJ2-7; perhaps D is TRBD1 or TRBD2 (6 bases each). This CDR3 region has 15 residues. The germline V gene encodes CDR1 SGHRS and CDR2 YFSETQ. V lost 0 bases, J lost 2 bases, and 12 bases lay in between. The CDR3 bases are TGCGCCAGCAGCTTGGCGGGGGCAAGGACCTACGAGCAGTACTTC. This sequence encodes CASSLAGARTYEQYF.

Worth noting for this clonotype: One junction end disagrees with the germline gene, perhaps due to a read error. This sequence joins TRBV6-2 or TRBV6-3 and TRBJ2-5; possible D gene TRBD1, 5 bases. The CDR3 extends over 13 amino acids. Germline CDR1 reads MNHEY; CDR2 reads SVGEGT. CDR3 sequence (DNA): TGTGCCAGCAGCCCCCCTTCGCCGACACAGGCGAAATTC. Protein: CASSPPSPTQAKF.

Only a few counts were recorded for this clonotype. This chain links TRBV7-2 with TRBJ2-5; 10 positions match TRBD2. The trim removed 0 bases at V and 5 bases at J, leaving 6 bases unmatched. The CDR3 has 16 residues. Germline V CDR1 and CDR2: SGHTA, FQGNSA. The DNA of the CDR3 is TGTGCCAGCAGCTTAGCACTAGCGGGGCGGGGGGAGACCCAGTACTTC. Amino acids: CASSLALAGRGETQYF. Drawing the rest from reference TRBV7-2 and TRBJ2-5, the complete variable domain is GAGVSQSPSNKVTEKGKDVELRCDPISGHTALYWYRQSLGQGLEFLIYFQGNSAPDKSGLPSDRFSAERTGGSVSTLTIQRTQQEDSAVYLCASSLALAGRGETQYFGPGTRLLVL.

In this sample, this clonotype turned up many times. The rearrangement uses TRBV6-5 and TRBJ1-5; D is unclear. Germline values: CDR1 MNHEY, CDR2 SVGAGI. The CDR3 is made up of 15 amino acids. Trimming took 0 bases from V and 11 from J, leaving 17 bases between them. DNA for the CDR3: TGTGCCAGCAGTTACTCGGCGGCAGAGCCATGGGCCCAGCATTTT. This encodes CASSYSAAEPWAQHF.

In this sample, this clonotype turned up many times. The rearrangement links TRBV4-2 to TRBJ2-1; 11 bases agree with TRBD2. The germline CDR1 and CDR2 sequences are LGHNA and YNFKEQ. This CDR3 spans 17 amino acids. The V gene end was trimmed by 2 bases and the J gene end by 4 bases; junction bases not matched to a gene: 7. The chain's CDR3 is CASSQTLLAGEYNEQFF. CDR3 nucleotide sequence: TGTGCCAGCAGCCAAACCCTACTAGCGGGGGAGTACAATGAGCAGTTCTTC.